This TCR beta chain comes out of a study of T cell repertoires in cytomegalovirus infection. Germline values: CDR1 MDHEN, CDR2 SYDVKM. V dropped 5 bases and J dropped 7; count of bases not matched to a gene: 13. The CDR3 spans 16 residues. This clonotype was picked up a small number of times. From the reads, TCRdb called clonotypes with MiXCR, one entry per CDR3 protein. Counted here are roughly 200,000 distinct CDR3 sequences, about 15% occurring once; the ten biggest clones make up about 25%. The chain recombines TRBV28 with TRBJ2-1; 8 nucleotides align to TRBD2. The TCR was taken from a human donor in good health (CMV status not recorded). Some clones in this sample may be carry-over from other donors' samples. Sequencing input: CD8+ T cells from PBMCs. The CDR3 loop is CASSPLDQRGKNEQFF. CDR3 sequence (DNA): TGTGCCAGCAGTCCACTCGACCAGCGGGGGAAAAATGAGCAGTTCTTC.